This entry lists 15 T cell receptor beta chains sequenced from one sample in a study of blood T cells in healthy people across ages. Primed by a sample-barcoded 5' primer and a J-beta primer mix, a second PCR proceeded for about 6 to 11 cycles. TCRdb fed the 5' RACE reads into MiXCR, producing one record per CDR3 protein. The sample lists more than 650,000 distinct CDR3 sequences, 20% to 25% occurring once. Specimen: blood. The receptor source for this set is a man aged 65 to 85 in good health.

V gene TRBV29-1 combines with J gene TRBJ2-1, with 7 positions matching TRBD2. The germline gives CDR1 SQVTM, CDR2 ANQGSEA. The CDR3 has 15 amino acids. J gave up 3 bases and V 0 bases, and 5 bases lay outside the gene matches. The CDR3 coding sequence is TGCAGCGTTGAAGATCAGGGAGGGATCTACAATGAGCAGTTCTTC. This gives the protein CSVEDQGGIYNEQFF.

The chain employs TRBV30 and TRBJ1-1; D unclear. Deletions cut 1 base from V and 11 bases from J, with 11 bases between. The germline V gene encodes CDR1 GTSNPN and CDR2 SVGIG (reference sequence). This CDR3 contains 11 residues. The CDR3, as DNA: TGTGCCTGGAGTGCCGACCGCGACGCTTTCTTT. Translated: CAWSADRDAFF.

This chain joins TRBV3-1 and TRBJ2-7; 11 nucleotides match TRBD2. The J call may be incorrect, as the DNA end agrees better with TRBJ2-1. The CDR3 contains 16 residues. Germline V lookup: CDR1 LGHDT, CDR2 YNNKEL (reference sequence). This CDR3 is CASSRPSGGSYNEQFF. Written as DNA, the CDR3 is TGTGCCAGCAGCCGTCCTAGCGGGGGGAGCTACAATGAGCAGTTCTTC.

This clonotype has just a few counts. CDR3 DNA: TGTGCCAGCAGTGAACGAATGGGAGCGGCCAATGAGCAGTTCTTC. Its translation is CASSERMGAANEQFF. The chain carries TRBV25-1 and TRBJ2-1, with a tentative D call TRBD2 (5 bases). The germline V and J ends were trimmed by 2 bases and 6 bases, with 14 bases remaining between them. CDR1 and CDR2 from the germline V gene are MGHDK and SYGVNS. The CDR3 is made up of 15 amino acids.

This chain connects TRBV9 to TRBJ2-1; 7 positions agree with TRBD1. Germline loops: CDR1 SGDLS, CDR2 YYNGEE. With 0 bases clipped from V and 9 bases from J, the junction kept 12 bases outside the gene matches. The CDR3 has 16 amino acids. The CDR3 region has the DNA TGTGCCAGCAGCGTAGGTGGGAGCCTAAGGACAGGTGAGCAGTTCTTC. It translates to CASSVGGSLRTGEQFF.

This clonotype has a count of ten or more. J is TRBJ2-1 and V is TRBV6-2 or TRBV6-3; D gene uncertain. The CDR3 has 17 amino acids. Germline CDR1 is MNHEY and CDR2 is SVGEGT. Trimming took 2 bases from V and 0 from J, leaving 14 bases between them. This CDR3 is CASSYRVATVSYNEQFF. DNA of the CDR3: TGTGCCAGCAGTTACAGGGTAGCTACCGTCTCCTACAATGAGCAGTTCTTC.

CDR3 sequence reads: CASSPGQAHTDTQYF. The DNA of the CDR3 is TGTGCCAGCAGCCCGGGACAGGCCCACACAGATACGCAGTATTTT. The chain uses TRBV9 and TRBJ2-3; 8 bases fit TRBD1. The CDR3 covers 15 residues. Germline V gives CDR1 SGDLS, CDR2 YYNGEE. The junction had 6 bases not matched to a gene; V was cut back by 4 bases and J by 2 bases.

Turning to this clonotype: This may arise from a read error, as a much more abundant clone is one base away. The genes are TRBV28 and TRBJ2-5; either TRBD1 or TRBD2 may fit D (6 bases each). Germline V gene sequence: CDR1 MDHEN, CDR2 SYDVKM. CDR3 length: 15 amino acids. V lost 2 bases and J lost 7, with 17 bases in between. CDR3 nucleotide sequence: TGTGCCAGCAGTTTACCGGGGGCAGGAGAAGGGACCCAGTACTTC. It translates to CASSLPGAGEGTQYF.

This clonotype was found a few times. The genes are TRBV20-1 and TRBJ2-7; 7 bases agree with TRBD1. Germline V gives CDR1 DFQATT, CDR2 SNEGSKA (reference sequence). The CDR3 loop spans 13 amino acids. V lost 6 bases, J lost 2 bases, and 7 bases stayed unmatched. For the CDR3, the DNA is TGCAGTGCCACCGGGACAGAAACCTACGAGCAGTACTTC. Amino acid sequence: CSATGTETYEQYF.

This clonotype occurred many times. This chain connects TRBV3-1 to TRBJ2-3; D might be TRBD2 (5 bases). This CDR3 spans 15 amino acids. The germline gives CDR1 LGHDT, CDR2 YNNKEL (reference sequence). V shed 5 bases and J shed 5 bases, with 17 bases lying between them. The DNA for the CDR3 is TGTGCCAGCAGCGCGTACCGGGGTCTCGGAGATACGCAGTATTTT. Residues: CASSAYRGLGDTQYF.

This clonotype has more than one count but fewer than ten. J is TRBJ2-5 and V is TRBV2; TRBD1 agrees at 9 bases. TRBJ2-1 explains the end of the DNA better; the J call may be wrong. The CDR3 sequence is 14 residues long. Germline CDR1 is SNHLY and CDR2 is FYNNEI. The CDR3 sequence: CASSAGTGLSEQFF. CDR3 nucleotide sequence: TGTGCCAGCAGCGCCGGGACAGGGTTGAGTGAGCAGTTCTTC.

This clonotype appeared a few times. V is TRBV14 and J is TRBJ2-4, with 8 bases lining up with TRBD1. The germline CDR1 and CDR2 sequences are SGHDN and FVKESK. This CDR3 is 18 amino acids long. V was pared by 0 bases and J by 2 bases, with 9 bases of the junction left unmatched. This CDR3 reads CASSQEGGRGLTKNIQYF. The CDR3 coding sequence is TGTGCCAGCAGCCAAGAAGGAGGCAGGGGGCTGACCAAAAACATTCAGTACTTC.

The table lists this clonotype with many counts. The chain joins TRBV12-3 or TRBV12-4 to TRBJ2-4, with D tentatively TRBD1 (5 bases). The length of the CDR3 is 17 residues. V lost 2 bases and J 0 bases, leaving 14 bases between the germline ends. This chain's CDR3 is CASSLKAGHLAKNIQYF. Written as DNA, the CDR3 is TGTGCCAGCAGTTTAAAGGCTGGACATCTAGCCAAAAACATTCAGTACTTC.

This clonotype was observed a handful of times. This chain uses TRBV6-5 with TRBJ2-6; a possible D gene is TRBD2 (7 bases). The ends were cut back, 3 bases at V and 3 bases at J, with 12 bases in the middle. This CDR3 has 16 residues. CDR1 is MNHEY and CDR2 is SVGAGI in the germline V gene. The CDR3 reads CASSYHREGGANVLTF. As DNA, the CDR3 is TGTGCCAGCAGTTATCACAGGGAGGGTGGGGCCAACGTCCTGACTTTC.

The rearrangement links TRBV7-2 to TRBJ2-5; 8 bases match TRBD2. CDR1 SGHTA and CDR2 FQGNSA come from the germline V gene. V lost 4 bases to trimming and J lost 5 bases; unmatched junction nucleotides: 9. CDR3 length: 15 amino acids. Here the CDR3 reads CASSSQAGVSETQYF. The CDR3 bases are TGTGCCAGCAGCTCCCAAGCGGGAGTTTCGGAGACCCAGTACTTC.